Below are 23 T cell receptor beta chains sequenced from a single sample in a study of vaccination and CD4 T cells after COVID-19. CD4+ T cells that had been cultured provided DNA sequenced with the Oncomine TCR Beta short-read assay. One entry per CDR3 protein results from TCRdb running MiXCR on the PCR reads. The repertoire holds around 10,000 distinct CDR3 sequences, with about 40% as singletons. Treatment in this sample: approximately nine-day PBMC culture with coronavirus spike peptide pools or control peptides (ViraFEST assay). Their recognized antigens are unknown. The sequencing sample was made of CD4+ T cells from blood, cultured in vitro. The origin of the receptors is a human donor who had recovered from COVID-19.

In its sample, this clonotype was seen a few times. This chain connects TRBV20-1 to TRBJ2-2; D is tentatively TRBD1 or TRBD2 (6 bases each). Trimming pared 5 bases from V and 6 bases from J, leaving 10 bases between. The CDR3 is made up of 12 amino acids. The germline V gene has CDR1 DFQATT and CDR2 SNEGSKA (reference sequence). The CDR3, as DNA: TGCAGTGCTCAAAGGGGGGCCGGGGAGCTGTTTTTT. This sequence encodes CSAQRGAGELFF.

CDR3 in DNA: TGTGCCAGCATGGAGGGGATAGGCTGCACAGATACGCAGTATTTT. Translating gives CASMEGIGCTDTQYF. V usage is TRBV21-1 and J usage is TRBJ2-3; TRBD2 is the table's D call and was not checked against the DNA. TRBV21-1 is annotated as a pseudogene. The length of the CDR3 is 15 residues.

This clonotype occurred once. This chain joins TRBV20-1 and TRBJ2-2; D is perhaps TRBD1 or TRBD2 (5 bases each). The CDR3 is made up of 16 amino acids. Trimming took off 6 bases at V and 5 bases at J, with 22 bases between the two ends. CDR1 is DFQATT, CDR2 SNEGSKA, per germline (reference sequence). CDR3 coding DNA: TGCAGTGCCCCAGTCCCGGGACCCCCGAGAACCGGGGAGCTGTTTTTT. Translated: CSAPVPGPPRTGELFF.

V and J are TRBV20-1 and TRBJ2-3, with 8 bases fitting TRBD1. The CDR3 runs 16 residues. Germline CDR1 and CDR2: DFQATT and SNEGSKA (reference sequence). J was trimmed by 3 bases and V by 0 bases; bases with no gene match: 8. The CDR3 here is CSARDPGQGQTDTQYF. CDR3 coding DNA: TGCAGTGCTAGAGACCCCGGACAGGGACAAACAGATACGCAGTATTTT.

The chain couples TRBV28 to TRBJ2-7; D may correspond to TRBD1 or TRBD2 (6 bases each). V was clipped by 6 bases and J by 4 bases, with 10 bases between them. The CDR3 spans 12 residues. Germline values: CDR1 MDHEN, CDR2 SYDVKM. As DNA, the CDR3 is TGTGCCAGCAGCCGGAGGGGGTACGAGCAGTACTTC. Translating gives CASSRRGYEQYF.

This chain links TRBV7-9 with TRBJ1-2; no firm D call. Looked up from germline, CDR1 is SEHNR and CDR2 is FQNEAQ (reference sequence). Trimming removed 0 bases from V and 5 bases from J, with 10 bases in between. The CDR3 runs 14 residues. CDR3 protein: CASSLALDGYGYTF. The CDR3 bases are TGTGCCAGCAGCTTAGCCCTGGACGGATATGGCTACACCTTC.

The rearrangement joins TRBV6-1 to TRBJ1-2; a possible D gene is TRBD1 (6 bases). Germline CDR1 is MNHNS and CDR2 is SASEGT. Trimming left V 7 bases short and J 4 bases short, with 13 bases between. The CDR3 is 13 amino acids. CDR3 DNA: TGTGCCAGCAATCCAGCAGGGGCCTATGGCTACACCTTC. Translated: CASNPAGAYGYTF.

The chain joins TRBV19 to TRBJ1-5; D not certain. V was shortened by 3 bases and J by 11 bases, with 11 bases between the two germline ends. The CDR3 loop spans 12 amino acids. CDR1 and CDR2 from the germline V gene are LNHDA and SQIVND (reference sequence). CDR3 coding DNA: TGTGCCAGTAGTATGACCAGGCGGGCCCAGCATTTT. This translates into CASSMTRRAQHF.

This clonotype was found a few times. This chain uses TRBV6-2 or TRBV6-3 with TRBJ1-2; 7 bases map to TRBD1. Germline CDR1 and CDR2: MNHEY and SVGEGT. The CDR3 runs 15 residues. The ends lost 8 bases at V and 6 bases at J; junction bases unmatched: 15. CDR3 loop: CASGDPGTENNGYTF. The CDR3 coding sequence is TGTGCCAGCGGGGACCCCGGGACAGAGAATAATGGCTACACCTTC.

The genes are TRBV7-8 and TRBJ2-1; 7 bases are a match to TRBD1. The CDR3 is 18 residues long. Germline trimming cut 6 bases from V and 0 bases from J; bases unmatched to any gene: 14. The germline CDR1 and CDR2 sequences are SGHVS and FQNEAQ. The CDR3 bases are TGTGCCAGCAGAGTGACAGGGACCCATCTAGCCTCCTACAATGAGCAGTTCTTC. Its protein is CASRVTGTHLASYNEQFF.

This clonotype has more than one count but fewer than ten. The CDR3 nucleotides are TGTGCCAGCAGCAGGCGATTCACAGATACGCAGTATTTT. Its translation is CASSRRFTDTQYF. The chain recombines TRBV7-2 with TRBJ2-3; D is unresolved. CDR1 is SGHTA, CDR2 FQGNSA, per germline. The length of the CDR3 is 13 residues. The V gene lost 5 bases and the J gene lost 2 bases, with 8 bases spanning the gap.

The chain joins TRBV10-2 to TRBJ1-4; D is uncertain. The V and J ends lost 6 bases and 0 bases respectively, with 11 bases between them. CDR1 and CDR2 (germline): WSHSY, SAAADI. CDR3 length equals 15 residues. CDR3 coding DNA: TGCGCCAGCAGCGACGTCGGTGCAACTAATGAAAAACTGTTTTTT. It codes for CASSDVGATNEKLFF.

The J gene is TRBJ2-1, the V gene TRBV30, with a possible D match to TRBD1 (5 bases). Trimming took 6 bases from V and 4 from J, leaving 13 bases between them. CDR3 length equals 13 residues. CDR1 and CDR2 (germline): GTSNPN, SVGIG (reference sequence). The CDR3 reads CACPGAGYNEQFF. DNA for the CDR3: TGTGCCTGCCCTGGGGCAGGGTACAATGAGCAGTTCTTC.

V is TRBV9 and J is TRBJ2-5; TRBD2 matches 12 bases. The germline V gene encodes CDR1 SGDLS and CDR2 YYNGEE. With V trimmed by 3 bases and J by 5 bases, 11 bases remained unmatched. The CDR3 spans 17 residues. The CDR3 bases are TGTGCCAGCAGCGCGACTAGCGGGGGCCTCGCGCTGGAGACCCAGTACTTC. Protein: CASSATSGGLALETQYF.

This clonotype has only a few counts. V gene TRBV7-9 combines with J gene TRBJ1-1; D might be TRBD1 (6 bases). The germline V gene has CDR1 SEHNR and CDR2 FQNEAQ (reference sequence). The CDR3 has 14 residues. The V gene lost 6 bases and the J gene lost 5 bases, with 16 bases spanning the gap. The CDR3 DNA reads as TGTGCCAGCAGTCTACAGGGAACGCGGACTGAAGCTTTCTTT. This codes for CASSLQGTRTEAFF.

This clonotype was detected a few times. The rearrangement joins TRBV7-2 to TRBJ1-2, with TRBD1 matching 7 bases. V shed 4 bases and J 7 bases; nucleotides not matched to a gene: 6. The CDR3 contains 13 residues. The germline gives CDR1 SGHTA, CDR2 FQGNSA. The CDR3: CASSSNRGGGYTF. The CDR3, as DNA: TGTGCCAGCAGCTCAAACAGGGGTGGTGGCTACACCTTC.

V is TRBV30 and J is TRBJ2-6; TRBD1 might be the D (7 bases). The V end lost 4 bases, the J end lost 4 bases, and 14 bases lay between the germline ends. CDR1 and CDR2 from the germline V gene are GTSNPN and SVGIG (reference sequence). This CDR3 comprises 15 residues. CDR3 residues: CAWTRGADGANVLTF. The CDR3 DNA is TGTGCCTGGACCAGGGGGGCCGACGGGGCCAACGTCCTGACTTTC.

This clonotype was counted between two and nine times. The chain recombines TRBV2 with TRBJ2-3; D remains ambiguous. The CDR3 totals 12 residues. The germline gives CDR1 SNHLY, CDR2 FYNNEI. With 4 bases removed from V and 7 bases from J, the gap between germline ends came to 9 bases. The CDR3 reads CASSGLRNTQYF. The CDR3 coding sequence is TGTGCCAGCAGTGGCCTGCGAAATACGCAGTATTTT.

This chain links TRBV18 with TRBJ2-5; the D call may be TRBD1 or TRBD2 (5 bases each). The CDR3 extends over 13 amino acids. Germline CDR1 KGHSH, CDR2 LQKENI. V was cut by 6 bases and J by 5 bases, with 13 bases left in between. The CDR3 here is CASSTKPGETQYF. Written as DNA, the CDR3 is TGTGCCAGCTCGACTAAACCAGGGGAGACCCAGTACTTC.

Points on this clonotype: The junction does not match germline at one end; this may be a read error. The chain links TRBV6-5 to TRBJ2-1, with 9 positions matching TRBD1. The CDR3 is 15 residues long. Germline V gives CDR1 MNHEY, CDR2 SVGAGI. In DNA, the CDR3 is TGTGCCAGCAGTTCCGGGACAGGGAAGATCGATGAGCGGTTCTTC. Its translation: CASSSGTGKIDERFF.

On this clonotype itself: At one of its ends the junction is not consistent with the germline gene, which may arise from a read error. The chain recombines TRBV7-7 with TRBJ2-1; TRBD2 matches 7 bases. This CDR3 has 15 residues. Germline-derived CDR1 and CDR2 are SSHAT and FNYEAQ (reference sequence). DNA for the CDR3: TGTGCTAGCAGCTTCGGACTAGATACCTACAATGAGCAGTTCTTC. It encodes CASSFGLDTYNEQFF.

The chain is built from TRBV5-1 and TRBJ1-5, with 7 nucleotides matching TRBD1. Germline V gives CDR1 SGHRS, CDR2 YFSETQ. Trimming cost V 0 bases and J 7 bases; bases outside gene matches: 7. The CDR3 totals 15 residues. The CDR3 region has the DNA TGCGCCAGCAGCTTGGAAGGGGGCGCGGGACAGCCCCAGCATTTT. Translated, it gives CASSLEGGAGQPQHF.

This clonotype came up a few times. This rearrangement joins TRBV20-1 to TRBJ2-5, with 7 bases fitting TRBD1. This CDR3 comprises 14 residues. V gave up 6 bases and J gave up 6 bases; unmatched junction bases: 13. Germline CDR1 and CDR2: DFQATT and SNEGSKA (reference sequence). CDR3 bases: TGCAGTGCACCCGGGACAGAGGGTAAACAGACCCAGTACTTC. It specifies CSAPGTEGKQTQYF.